This T cell receptor (beta chain) was captured by sequencing in a study of blood T cell repertoires in COVID-19. For the study at large: The United States, Italy and Spain provided the acute and convalescent COVID-19 samples. In each case, the material was cDNA or gDNA derived from T cells, B-cell-depleted T cells, or PBMCs.

Those enrolled in Seattle joined during active infection and were followed longitudinally afterward. J lost 0 bases, V lost 3 bases, and 3 bases had no gene match. Germline V gives CDR1 MNHNS, CDR2 SASEGT. The CDR3 covers 16 residues. In the authors' workflow: Estimation of nucleated cell counts relied on the amplification of reference gene primers. Profiling relied on immunoSEQ multiplex PCR, and the TCRdb table lists in-frame clones only, not all of them. Clone size and V and J calls were adopted from that table, with D and trimming inferred from the DNA. The data show roughly 150,000 clones, 70% to 90% seen once.

The specimen sequenced was peripheral blood. The chain links TRBV6-1 to TRBJ2-5; TRBD1 aligns across 11 bases. The receptor was derived from a woman in her forties or fifties with COVID-19, enrolled during active disease. CDR3 amino acids: CASSEGTGGYQETQYF. DNA for the CDR3: TGTGCCAGCAGTGAGGGGACAGGGGGGTACCAAGAGACCCAGTACTTC.